This entry lists 31 T cell receptor beta chains sequenced from one sample in a study of blood T cell repertoires in COVID-19. TCRdb's table, derived via immunoSEQ multiplex PCR, lists solely in-frame clones and lacks some. The repertoire holds some 90,000 clones, with 80% as singletons. Sequenced: peripheral blood. These receptors were taken from a woman aged 65 to 85 with acute or convalescent COVID-19.

The chain employs TRBV3-1 (or the pseudogene TRBV3-2) and TRBJ2-2; 9 bases align to TRBD1. CDR1 LGHDT and CDR2 YNNKEL come from the germline V gene (reference sequence). The CDR3 loop spans 15 amino acids. After removal of 6 bases from V and 5 bases from J, the junction contained 7 bases not matched to a gene. The CDR3 DNA is TGTGCCAGCAGAACCGGGACAGGGCTGACCGGGGAGCTGTTTTTT. Translated, it gives CASRTGTGLTGELFF.

This clone has just a few counts. The chain carries TRBV5-4 and TRBJ1-5; D call uncertain. V shed 0 bases and J shed 4 bases, with 5 bases lying between them. Germline CDR1 is SGHNT and CDR2 is YYREEE (reference sequence). The CDR3 extends over 13 amino acids. The CDR3 DNA reads as TGTGCCAGCAGCTTGGCGGGGAATCAGCCCCAGCATTTT. Amino acids: CASSLAGNQPQHF.

The CDR3 loop is CASRPTSGRGFF. In nucleotides, the CDR3 is TGTGCCAGCAGACCTACTAGCGGGAGAGGGTTCTTC. The chain combines TRBV12-3 or TRBV12-4 with TRBJ2-1, with 11 bases aligning to TRBD2. The CDR3 loop spans 12 amino acids. V lost 6 bases and J lost 15; bases outside the gene matches: 7.

V is TRBV7-8 and J is TRBJ2-7, with D unclear. The CDR3 is 11 residues long. Trimming cost V 4 bases and J 3 bases, with 4 bases left between them. In germline, CDR1 is SGHVS, CDR2 FQNEAQ. CDR3 nucleotides: TGTGCCAGCAGCTCCGTCTACGAGCAGTACTTC. Its translation is CASSSVYEQYF.

The table lists this clone with a few counts. The chain uses TRBV5-8 and TRBJ2-6; TRBD1 agrees at 11 bases. The V and J ends lost 3 bases and 2 bases, in that order; junction bases with no gene match: 7. Germline V gene lookup returns CDR1 SGHTS and CDR2 YDEGEE. This CDR3 region has 18 residues. The CDR3 reads CASSWTGTGGPGANVLTF. The CDR3 DNA sequence: TGTGCCAGCAGCTGGACCGGGACAGGGGGACCTGGGGCCAACGTCCTGACTTTC.

V is TRBV18 and J is TRBJ2-2; tentative D call: TRBD1 (5 bases). There are 17 residues in the CDR3. Germline V CDR1 and CDR2: KGHSH, LQKENI. V gave up 2 bases and J gave up 1 base, with 14 bases separating them. The CDR3 reads CASSPSHGHMNTGELFF. In DNA, the CDR3 is TGTGCCAGCTCACCATCTCACGGACACATGAACACCGGGGAGCTGTTTTTT.

The chain couples TRBV7-2 to TRBJ2-7, with a tentative D call TRBD2 (6 bases). The V gene's germline CDR1 is SGHTA and CDR2 FQGNSA. Between the trimmed V and J ends, which lost 5 bases and 0 bases, there was a span of 20 bases. This CDR3 has 17 residues. In DNA, the CDR3 is TGTGCCAGCAGCCAACGGGGACTTGGCGGGGACTCCTACGAGCAGTACTTC. Its protein is CASSQRGLGGDSYEQYF.

The rearrangement uses TRBV3-1 (or the pseudogene TRBV3-2) and TRBJ2-1, with a possible D match to TRBD1 (6 bases). This CDR3 is 14 amino acids long. V lost 4 bases and J lost 7, with 14 bases in between. Germline CDR1 LGHDT, CDR2 YNNKEL (reference sequence). The CDR3: CASSRSTGWNEQFF. CDR3 in DNA: TGTGCCAGCAGCCGATCCACAGGGTGGAATGAGCAGTTCTTC.

For the CDR3, the DNA is TGTGCCTGGACTCATCCCGGGACAGGGAGATTTCGGGATGGCTACACCTTC. Protein: CAWTHPGTGRFRDGYTF. This chain links TRBV30 with TRBJ1-2; TRBD1 aligns across 9 bases. The CDR3 is 17 amino acids. V lost 4 bases, J lost 6 bases, and 18 bases stayed unmatched. Germline V gene sequence: CDR1 GTSNPN, CDR2 SVGIG (reference sequence).

The genes are TRBV19 and TRBJ1-4; D is perhaps TRBD1 (6 bases). Deletions cut 4 bases from V and 0 bases from J, with 6 bases between. The CDR3 is 14 residues long. CDR1 is LNHDA, CDR2 SQIVND, per germline (reference sequence). This CDR3 is CASSTGATNEKLFF. The CDR3 DNA sequence: TGTGCCAGTAGTACAGGGGCAACTAATGAAAAACTGTTTTTT.

The rearrangement joins TRBV27 to TRBJ1-2; 9 bases agree with TRBD1. Unmatched junction bases numbered 7, after V lost 6 bases and J lost 5 bases. Looked up from germline, CDR1 is MNHEY and CDR2 is SMNVEV (reference sequence). The CDR3 has 14 residues. CDR3 sequence: CASRSQGARYGYTF. For the CDR3, the DNA is TGTGCCAGCAGGTCACAGGGGGCGCGATATGGCTACACCTTC.

This clone was seen once. V usage is TRBV7-9 and J usage is TRBJ1-2; 9 positions agree with TRBD1. Germline loops: CDR1 SEHNR, CDR2 FQNEAQ (reference sequence). J lost 4 bases, V lost 4 bases, and 4 bases had no gene match. This CDR3 region has 14 residues. The CDR3 DNA follows: TGTGCCAGCAGCTCAGGACAGGGGACCTATGGCTACACCTTC. It encodes CASSSGQGTYGYTF.

The chain is built from TRBV6-5 and TRBJ1-5; D gene ambiguous. The V and J ends lost 8 bases and 0 bases respectively, with 8 bases between them. This CDR3 region has 13 residues. The germline gives CDR1 MNHEY, CDR2 SVGAGI. The CDR3 here is CASLRSSNQPQHF. In DNA form, the CDR3 reads TGTGCCAGCCTGAGGAGTAGCAATCAGCCCCAGCATTTT.

This chain joins TRBV27 and TRBJ2-7; 7 bases are a match to TRBD1. The J segment lost 2 bases and the V segment lost 2 bases, leaving 12 bases of the junction unmatched. The CDR3 sequence is 17 residues long. CDR1 and CDR2 (germline): MNHEY, SMNVEV (reference sequence). CDR3 sequence reads: CASSLARGTVTTYEQYF. CDR3 bases: TGTGCCAGCAGTTTAGCCCGAGGGACAGTAACCACCTACGAGCAGTACTTC.

The chain recombines TRBV10-3 with TRBJ2-7; 10 bases align to TRBD2. The CDR3 contains 18 residues. Losses at the gene ends were 4 bases for V and 1 base for J; bases not matched to a gene: 13. From germline, CDR1 is ENHRY and CDR2 SYGVKD. The CDR3 DNA is TGTGCCATCAGTGGGGGGTCGGGACTAGCGTCCCTGTCCTACGAGCAGTACTTC. This codes for CAISGGSGLASLSYEQYF.

The chain couples TRBV28 to TRBJ2-2; 9 nucleotides align to TRBD1. CDR1 is MDHEN, CDR2 SYDVKM, per germline. This CDR3 region has 18 residues. The V gene end was trimmed by 2 bases and the J gene end by 5 bases; junction bases not matched to a gene: 12. The CDR3 is CASSLGDRVFTLTGELFF. DNA of the CDR3: TGTGCCAGCAGTTTAGGGGACAGGGTCTTCACGTTGACCGGGGAGCTGTTTTTT.

This clone has at least ten counts. V usage is TRBV6-2 or TRBV6-3 and J usage is TRBJ2-1; 11 bases match TRBD2. V was pared by 2 bases and J by 10 bases, with 7 bases of the junction left unmatched. This CDR3 has 15 residues. The germline V gene has CDR1 MNHEY and CDR2 SVGEGT. Here the CDR3 DNA reads TGTGCCAGCAGTTACGCTAGCGGGAGGACAGGCGAGCAGTTCTTC. This translates into CASSYASGRTGEQFF.

The chain joins TRBV24-1 to TRBJ2-1; the match to TRBD2 covers 12 bases. Germline trimming cut 2 bases from V and 5 bases from J; bases unmatched to any gene: 3. Germline V CDR1 and CDR2: KGHDR, SFDVKD. The CDR3 has 16 residues. CDR3 nucleotide sequence: TGTGCCACCAGTGATTGGACTAGCGGGACCCACAATGAGCAGTTCTTC. Protein sequence: CATSDWTSGTHNEQFF.

This chain joins TRBV27 and TRBJ1-1; D gene uncertain. The germline V gene has CDR1 MNHEY and CDR2 SMNVEV (reference sequence). Trimming stripped 6 bases from V and 0 bases from J, with 14 bases between. The CDR3 is 15 amino acids. The CDR3 loop is CASRRGAVMNTEAFF. CDR3 nucleotides: TGTGCCAGCAGGCGCGGAGCCGTCATGAACACTGAAGCTTTCTTT.

The chain joins TRBV6-6 to TRBJ2-7; maybe TRBD1 (6 bases). V lost 6 bases and J 6 bases, leaving 12 bases between the germline ends. Germline V gene data show CDR1 as MNHNY and CDR2 as SVGAGI (reference sequence). The CDR3 is made up of 12 amino acids. CDR3 residues: CASSNRAGEQYF. The CDR3 DNA reads as TGTGCCAGCAGCAACAGGGCCGGCGAGCAGTACTTC.

A few counts support this clone. The chain employs TRBV19 and TRBJ1-1; TRBD1 is a possible D gene (6 bases). CDR1 and CDR2 from the germline V gene are LNHDA and SQIVND (reference sequence). The CDR3 has 15 amino acids. The germline V and J ends were trimmed by 5 bases and 0 bases, with 13 bases remaining between them. CDR3 amino acids: CASSSRTEVNTEAFF. As DNA, the CDR3 is TGTGCCAGTAGTTCCAGGACAGAAGTGAACACTGAAGCTTTCTTT.

The chain employs TRBV27 and TRBJ1-2; 11 nucleotides match TRBD1. V shed 6 bases and J 5 bases; nucleotides not matched to a gene: 8. Germline V gives CDR1 MNHEY, CDR2 SMNVEV (reference sequence). This CDR3 comprises 15 residues. The DNA for the CDR3 is TGTGCCAGCAGCCGGGGACAGGGGGTTTCATATGGCTACACCTTC. This encodes CASSRGQGVSYGYTF.

The rearrangement joins TRBV3-1 (or the pseudogene TRBV3-2) to TRBJ2-1; possible D gene TRBD1, 5 bases. The CDR3 totals 16 residues. The V gene's germline CDR1 is LGHDT and CDR2 YNNKEL (reference sequence). Between the trimmed V and J ends, which lost 0 bases and 7 bases, there was a span of 16 bases. The CDR3 loop is CASSQDLVAGLNEQFF. The CDR3 region has the DNA TGTGCCAGCAGCCAAGATCTGGTGGCAGGGTTGAATGAGCAGTTCTTC.

This clone was detected only a few times. The chain has TRBV2 and TRBJ1-1; no definite D call. CDR1 and CDR2 (germline): SNHLY, FYNNEI. The CDR3 runs 13 residues. V was clipped by 6 bases and J by 5 bases, with 13 bases between them. The CDR3 DNA reads TGTGCCAGCAGGGTCAGCCCGGGAACTGAAGCTTTCTTT. Residues: CASRVSPGTEAFF.

The chain has TRBV9 and TRBJ1-2; D perhaps matches TRBD1 (5 bases). CDR1 is SGDLS, CDR2 YYNGEE, per germline. V gave up 0 bases and J gave up 3 bases, with 9 bases separating them. The CDR3 sequence is 14 residues long. The DNA of the CDR3 is TGTGCCAGCAGCGTAGGGCTAGGGGACTATGGCTACACCTTC. Amino acids: CASSVGLGDYGYTF. Full variable domain (remainder filled in from reference TRBV9 and TRBJ1-2): DSGVTQTPKHLITATGQRVTLRCSPRSGDLSVYWYQQSLDQGLQFLIQYYNGEERAKGNILERFSAQQFPDLHSELNLSSLELGDSALYFCASSVGLGDYGYTFGSGTRLTVV.

This chain connects TRBV7-2 to TRBJ2-7; 7 positions agree with TRBD1. Trimming took 5 bases from V and 4 from J; bases not matched to a gene: 8. Germline CDR1 reads SGHTA; CDR2 reads FQGNSA. The CDR3 is 14 residues long. Here the CDR3 reads CASSIRQGSYEQYF. The CDR3 bases are TGTGCCAGCAGCATCCGACAGGGATCATACGAGCAGTACTTC.

J is TRBJ2-5 and V is TRBV5-1; a possible D gene is TRBD1 (6 bases). The V and J ends lost 0 bases and 1 base respectively, with 7 bases between them. Germline V lookup: CDR1 SGHRS, CDR2 YFSETQ. This CDR3 is 14 amino acids long. CDR3 amino acids: CASSLGQAQETQYF. The CDR3 DNA sequence: TGCGCCAGCAGCTTGGGACAGGCCCAAGAGACCCAGTACTTC.

The chain is built from TRBV5-5 and TRBJ1-6; 7 bases match TRBD1. CDR3 length: 14 amino acids. Germline V lookup: CDR1 SGHKS, CDR2 YYEKEE (reference sequence). V trimming: 4 bases; J trimming: 9 bases; junction bases outside the gene matches: 7. The CDR3 is CASSLEGGGSPLHF. The CDR3 DNA reads as TGTGCCAGCAGCCTGGAAGGGGGCGGTTCACCCCTCCACTTT.

This clone was seen only once. The chain has TRBV11-2 and TRBJ2-7; D is possibly TRBD2 (6 bases). This CDR3 region has 14 residues. Germline-derived CDR1 and CDR2 are SGHAT and FQNNGV. V was shortened by 5 bases and J by 2 bases, with 13 bases between the two germline ends. CDR3 sequence: CASSPLAPAYEQYF. The CDR3 nucleotides are TGTGCCAGCAGCCCACTAGCCCCAGCCTACGAGCAGTACTTC.

In regard to this clone: The limits of the CDR3 on the DNA are not certain, so only TCRdb's listed CDR3 is given. The gene calls are TRBV21-1 and TRBJ2-1; no DNA check was done on the table's D call, TRBD2. TRBV21-1 represents a pseudogene. The CDR3 is 14 amino acids in total, end residues counted. CDR3 residues: CASSKVASGNEQFF.

V and J are TRBV28 and TRBJ2-5; D is possibly TRBD2 (5 bases). Germline assignment: CDR1 MDHEN and CDR2 SYDVKM. V dropped 4 bases and J dropped 4 bases, with 7 bases sitting between them. The CDR3 covers 12 residues. The DNA for the CDR3 is TGTGCCAGCAGTTCCACTAGAGAGACCCAGTACTTC. It encodes CASSSTRETQYF.